Below are 31 T cell receptor beta chains sequenced from a single sample in a study of blood T cell repertoires in COVID-19. Profiling relied on immunoSEQ multiplex PCR, and the TCRdb table lists in-frame clones only, not all of them. Of around 260,000 clones detected, over 70% appear once; the ten largest clones hold 10%. The sequenced sample was peripheral blood. Source of these receptors: a woman in her sixties or seventies with COVID-19, enrolled during active disease.

The chain joins TRBV9 to TRBJ2-2; 9 nucleotides match TRBD2. This CDR3 has 16 amino acids. V gave up 0 bases and J gave up 2 bases; unmatched junction bases: 2. Germline assignment: CDR1 SGDLS and CDR2 YYNGEE. The CDR3 reads CASSVELAGNTGELFF. As DNA, the CDR3 is TGTGCCAGCAGCGTAGAACTAGCGGGTAACACCGGGGAGCTGTTTTTT.

This rearrangement joins TRBV7-8 to TRBJ2-2; 11 nucleotides agree with TRBD1. In germline, CDR1 is SGHVS, CDR2 FQNEAQ. The V segment lost 5 bases and the J segment 4 bases; nucleotides outside the gene matches: 6. This CDR3 is built from 16 residues. The CDR3 sequence: CASSLWTGGFTGELFF. The CDR3, as DNA: TGTGCCAGCAGCCTATGGACAGGGGGCTTCACCGGGGAGCTGTTTTTT.

The chain joins TRBV18 to TRBJ2-1; 7 bases match TRBD2. Germline CDR1 and CDR2: KGHSH and LQKENI. V was clipped by 1 base and J by 2 bases; unmatched bases: 2. CDR3 length: 15 amino acids. CDR3 residues: CASSPRAGAYNEQFF. In nucleotides, the CDR3 is TGTGCCAGCTCACCACGGGCGGGAGCCTACAATGAGCAGTTCTTC.

V usage is TRBV5-1 and J usage is TRBJ1-1; 8 bases fit TRBD1. Germline V gene sequence: CDR1 SGHRS, CDR2 YFSETQ. Unmatched junction bases numbered 4, after V lost 5 bases and J lost 1 base. The CDR3 loop spans 14 amino acids. The CDR3 region is CASRRDRGNTEAFF. CDR3 DNA: TGCGCCAGCAGGCGAGACAGGGGGAACACTGAAGCTTTCTTT.

The J gene is TRBJ2-3, the V gene TRBV11-2; 8 positions agree with TRBD2. Per germline, CDR1 SGHAT and CDR2 FQNNGV. V gave up 2 bases and J gave up 2 bases; unmatched junction bases: 12. The CDR3 sequence is 18 residues long. The CDR3 reads CASSLLRSAGGYTDTQYF. CDR3 nucleotide sequence: TGTGCCAGCAGCTTACTGAGGTCTGCGGGAGGCTACACAGATACGCAGTATTTT.

The chain recombines TRBV5-1 with TRBJ2-1; 8 positions match TRBD1. J lost 0 bases, V lost 2 bases, and 10 bases had no gene match. The germline V gene has CDR1 SGHRS and CDR2 YFSETQ. The CDR3 consists of 18 residues. CDR3 residues: CASSLRPGTGLSYNEQFF. In DNA, the CDR3 is TGCGCCAGCAGCTTACGGCCTGGGACAGGACTCTCCTACAATGAGCAGTTCTTC.

This sequence joins TRBV20-1 and TRBJ2-3; D ambiguous. V lost 3 bases, J lost 1 base, and 11 bases lay in between. Looked up from germline, CDR1 is DFQATT and CDR2 is SNEGSKA (reference sequence). The CDR3 covers 14 residues. CDR3 sequence reads: CSASKASRTDTQYF. The CDR3, as DNA: TGCAGTGCTAGTAAAGCGTCCCGCACAGATACGCAGTATTTT.

The chain couples TRBV28 to TRBJ2-2; 9 bases map to TRBD2. V dropped 3 bases and J dropped 0; count of bases not matched to a gene: 5. There are 17 residues in the CDR3. Germline CDR1 is MDHEN and CDR2 is SYDVKM. CDR3 loop: CASSFLRLAANTGELFF. CDR3 bases: TGTGCCAGCAGTTTTTTGCGACTAGCGGCGAACACCGGGGAGCTGTTTTTT. Filled out from reference TRBV28 and TRBJ2-2, the complete variable domain reads DVKVTQSSRYLVKRTGEKVFLECVQDMDHENMFWYRQDPGLGLRLIYFSYDVKMKEKGDIPEGYSVSREKKERFSLILESASTNQTSMYLCASSFLRLAANTGELFFGEGSRLTVL.

This clone appeared once. This chain connects TRBV7-3 to TRBJ2-2; D might be TRBD1 (6 bases). V was clipped by 5 bases and J by 0 bases, with 10 bases between them. Per the germline V gene, CDR1 is SGHTA and CDR2 is FQGTGA. The CDR3 is 15 amino acids. CDR3 bases: TGTGCCAGCAGCCCCTGGACAGCGAACACCGGGGAGCTGTTTTTT. Residues: CASSPWTANTGELFF.

The chain carries TRBV2 and TRBJ1-2; TRBD1 aligns across 7 bases. The CDR3 covers 13 residues. V was clipped by 5 bases and J by 6 bases; unmatched bases: 6. Per germline, CDR1 SNHLY and CDR2 FYNNEI. The CDR3 DNA reads TGTGCCAGCAGTATGACAGGGTTCCATGGCTACACCTTC. It codes for CASSMTGFHGYTF.

V usage is TRBV6-6 and J usage is TRBJ2-7; possible D gene TRBD1, 11 bases. Germline V lookup: CDR1 MNHNY, CDR2 SVGAGI (reference sequence). The CDR3 runs 18 residues. V dropped 5 bases and J dropped 1 base, with 24 bases sitting between them. Here the CDR3 reads CASSRRDRGTSESYEQYF. CDR3 nucleotides: TGTGCCAGCAGTCGCCGGGACAGGGGGACTAGCGAGTCCTACGAGCAGTACTTC.

V usage is TRBV5-1 and J usage is TRBJ1-3; no clear D gene. The CDR3 has 15 residues. In germline, CDR1 is SGHRS, CDR2 YFSETQ. Trimming stripped 5 bases from V and 0 bases from J, with 12 bases between. The CDR3 DNA reads as TGCGCCAGCAGTTATGGACTGAGCTCTGGAAACACCATATATTTT. It yields the protein CASSYGLSSGNTIYF. Together with reference TRBV5-1 and TRBJ1-3, the CDR3 gives the full variable domain: KAGVTQTPRYLIKTRGQQVTLSCSPISGHRSVSWYQQTPGQGLQFLFEYFSETQRNKGNFPGRFSGRQFSNSRSEMNVSTLELGDSALYLCASSYGLSSGNTIYFGEGSWLTVV.

This clone has just one count. The rearrangement joins TRBV5-6 to TRBJ1-2; no reliable D call. Looked up from germline, CDR1 is SGHDT and CDR2 is YYEEEE. This CDR3 has 12 amino acids. Trimming shortened V by 2 bases and J by 6 bases, and 8 bases separated the two germline ends. The CDR3 coding sequence is TGTGCCAGCAGCTTAAGAGCGGATGGCTACACCTTC. This translates into CASSLRADGYTF.

The J gene is TRBJ2-7, the V gene TRBV24-1, with 11 bases aligning to TRBD1. V gave up 2 bases and J gave up 1 base; unmatched junction bases: 6. CDR1 and CDR2 (germline): KGHDR, SFDVKD. The CDR3 has 17 residues. The CDR3 reads CATSDSHGQGASYEQYF. Written as DNA, the CDR3 is TGTGCCACCAGTGATTCGCACGGACAGGGGGCTTCCTACGAGCAGTACTTC.

The CDR3 is CAPPQGCPYEQYF. CDR3 DNA: TGTGCCCCCCCCCAGGGGTGTCCCTACGAGCAGTACTTC. This chain joins TRBV6-4 and TRBJ2-7, with D possibly TRBD1 on 6 matching bases. This CDR3 has 13 amino acids. The V gene lost 11 bases and the J gene lost 2 bases, with 16 bases spanning the gap. The germline V gene encodes CDR1 MRHNA and CDR2 SNTAGT.

In the case of this clone: The germline gene is not matched at one end of the junction; a read error may be the cause. V and J are TRBV5-5 and TRBJ2-7; D call uncertain. CDR3 size: 15 residues. Germline V lookup: CDR1 SGHKS, CDR2 YYEKEE (reference sequence). The CDR3 loop is CASSLVGSSSHEQYF. The CDR3 region has the DNA TGTGCCAGCAGCTTGGTTGGTAGTAGCTCCCACGAGCAGTACTTC.

V and J are TRBV2 and TRBJ1-5; D perhaps matches TRBD1 (5 bases). V gave up 8 bases and J gave up 9 bases, with 20 bases separating them. Germline CDR1 SNHLY, CDR2 FYNNEI. This CDR3 contains 14 residues. In nucleotides, the CDR3 is TGTGCCAGCCGGGGGGGGACTACGCGAACGCCCCAGCATTTT. Its translation is CASRGGTTRTPQHF.

The V and J genes are TRBV19 and TRBJ1-5; D is unresolved. Germline V gene data show CDR1 as LNHDA and CDR2 as SQIVND (reference sequence). CDR3 size: 14 residues. With 8 bases removed from V and 8 bases from J, the gap between germline ends came to 19 bases. The CDR3 coding sequence is TGTGCCAGTTCTGAAGGAGTGCGGGGAGAGCCCCAGCATTTT. This codes for CASSEGVRGEPQHF.

V usage is TRBV28 and J usage is TRBJ2-3; D remains unclear. Trimming pared 7 bases from V and 6 bases from J, leaving 8 bases between. The CDR3 runs to 11 residues. Germline V CDR1 and CDR2: MDHEN, SYDVKM. The CDR3 DNA reads as TGTGCCAGCACCCCCGGGGATACGCAGTATTTT. Its protein is CASTPGDTQYF.

V gene TRBV7-3 combines with J gene TRBJ2-1; D might be TRBD1 (6 bases). Per germline, CDR1 SGHTA and CDR2 FQGTGA. The CDR3 extends over 15 amino acids. The V end lost 5 bases, the J end lost 1 base, and 12 bases lay between the germline ends. The CDR3 loop reads CASSPPGESYNEQFF. The DNA for the CDR3 is TGTGCCAGCAGCCCGCCAGGGGAGTCCTACAATGAGCAGTTCTTC.

The chain has TRBV7-2 and TRBJ2-1, with 7 positions matching TRBD2. This CDR3 has 16 residues. V lost 3 bases to trimming and J lost 3 bases; unmatched junction nucleotides: 8. Germline V CDR1 and CDR2: SGHTA, FQGNSA. CDR3 nucleotides: TGTGCCAGCAGCTTTAGGAGGGAGGGCATCTACAATGAGCAGTTCTTC. It codes for CASSFRREGIYNEQFF.

The chain uses TRBV4-3 and TRBJ2-3; possible D gene TRBD1, 5 bases. Germline values: CDR1 LGHNA, CDR2 YSLEER. This CDR3 comprises 15 residues. The V end lost 0 bases, the J end lost 1 base, and 8 bases lay between the germline ends. CDR3 amino acids: CASSQDSRGTDTQYF. The CDR3 nucleotides are TGCGCCAGCAGCCAAGATTCCAGGGGCACAGATACGCAGTATTTT.

The chain links TRBV5-6 to TRBJ1-1; 11 nucleotides line up with TRBD1. The CDR3 length is 16 residues. Germline V lookup: CDR1 SGHDT, CDR2 YYEEEE. V gave up 0 bases and J gave up 5 bases; unmatched junction bases: 6. CDR3 in amino acids: CASSLAGQGARTEAFF. The CDR3 DNA sequence: TGTGCCAGCAGCTTGGCTGGACAGGGGGCGAGGACTGAAGCTTTCTTT.

V is TRBV4-1 and J is TRBJ1-1, with D perhaps TRBD1 (6 bases). Trimming shortened V by 6 bases and J by 5 bases, and 19 bases separated the two germline ends. The germline gives CDR1 MGHRA, CDR2 YSYEKL. The CDR3 is made up of 15 amino acids. The CDR3 coding sequence is TGCGCCAGCAGAAAAGATCTCATCAGGGGTACTGAAGCTTTCTTT. It specifies CASRKDLIRGTEAFF.

This clone was detected a few times. The chain employs TRBV5-6 and TRBJ1-5; 8 nucleotides agree with TRBD1. Losses at the gene ends were 3 bases for V and 1 base for J; bases not matched to a gene: 6. The length of the CDR3 is 16 residues. Germline V lookup: CDR1 SGHDT, CDR2 YYEEEE. In DNA, the CDR3 is TGTGCCAGCAGCTCCGGACAGGGACGGAGCAATCAGCCCCAGCATTTT. Translating it yields CASSSGQGRSNQPQHF.

About this clone itself: Other DNA variants within this sample encode the same CDR3. The rearrangement joins TRBV19 to TRBJ1-2; 8 bases line up with TRBD1. Per the germline V gene, CDR1 is LNHDA and CDR2 is SQIVND (reference sequence). Trimming at V came to 6 bases and at J to 5 bases, leaving 2 bases not matched to a gene. CDR3 length: 12 amino acids. Written as DNA, the CDR3 is TGTGCCAGTAGCGACAGGGGTTATGGCTACACCTTC. Its translation: CASSDRGYGYTF.

The chain has TRBV30 and TRBJ1-1; weak D call: TRBD1 (6 bases). Germline V gene lookup returns CDR1 GTSNPN and CDR2 SVGIG (reference sequence). CDR3 size: 13 residues. V shed 0 bases and J shed 5 bases, with 10 bases lying between them. Here the CDR3 DNA reads TGTGCCTGGAGTGTGGGGGCGTCTACTGAAGCTTTCTTT. Protein: CAWSVGASTEAFF. The full variable domain, rest sourced from reference TRBV30 and TRBJ1-1, is SQTIHQWPATLVQPVGSPLSLECTVEGTSNPNLYWYRQAAGRGLQLLFYSVGIGQISSEVPQNLSASRPQDRQFILSSKKLLLSDSGFYLCAWSVGASTEAFFGQGTRLTVV.

This chain connects TRBV4-3 to TRBJ2-3; TRBD2 is a possible D gene (6 bases). The germline gives CDR1 LGHNA, CDR2 YSLEER. CDR3 size: 16 residues. V was pared by 0 bases and J by 0 bases, with 10 bases between. In nucleotides, the CDR3 is TGCGCCAGCAGCCAAGATTGGCGGGGTAGCACAGATACGCAGTATTTT. As protein: CASSQDWRGSTDTQYF.

Worth noting for this clone: The sample contains more than one DNA sequence encoding this CDR3. The chain carries TRBV30 and TRBJ1-5; 7 nucleotides match TRBD1. J gave up 4 bases and V 2 bases, and 2 bases lay outside the gene matches. Germline V gives CDR1 GTSNPN, CDR2 SVGIG (reference sequence). The CDR3 runs 13 residues. The CDR3 protein is CAWSKQGNQPQHF. The DNA for the CDR3 is TGTGCCTGGAGTAAACAGGGGAATCAGCCCCAGCATTTT.

CDR3 nucleotide sequence: TGTGCCAGCAGCTTGCGGTTGCCCACCGGGGAGCTGTTTTTT. This translates into CASSLRLPTGELFF. The rearrangement uses TRBV5-5 and TRBJ2-2; D unresolved. V was trimmed by 1 base and J by 4 bases, leaving 8 bases between them. The germline gives CDR1 SGHKS, CDR2 YYEKEE (reference sequence). This CDR3 is built from 14 residues.

The chain joins TRBV27 to TRBJ2-1; 7 nucleotides align to TRBD2. Germline lookup yields CDR1 MNHEY and CDR2 SMNVEV (reference sequence). The CDR3 runs 16 residues. The V gene end was trimmed by 6 bases and the J gene end by 4 bases; junction bases not matched to a gene: 12. For the CDR3, the DNA is TGTGCCAGCAGAACCGGGGGAGGGAGAGGGTACAATGAGCAGTTCTTC. It codes for CASRTGGGRGYNEQFF.